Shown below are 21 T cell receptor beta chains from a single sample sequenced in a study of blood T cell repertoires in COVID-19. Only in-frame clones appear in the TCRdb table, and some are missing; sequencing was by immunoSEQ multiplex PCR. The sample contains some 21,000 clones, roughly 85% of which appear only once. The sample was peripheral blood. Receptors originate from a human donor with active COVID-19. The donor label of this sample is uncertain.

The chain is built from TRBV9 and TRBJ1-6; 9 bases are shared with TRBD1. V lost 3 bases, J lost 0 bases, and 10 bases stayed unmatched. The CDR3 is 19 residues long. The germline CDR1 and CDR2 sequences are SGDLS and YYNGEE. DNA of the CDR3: TGTGCCAGCAGCGACCGGGACAGGGAGGGGTCCTCCTATAATTCACCCCTCCACTTT. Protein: CASSDRDREGSSYNSPLHF.

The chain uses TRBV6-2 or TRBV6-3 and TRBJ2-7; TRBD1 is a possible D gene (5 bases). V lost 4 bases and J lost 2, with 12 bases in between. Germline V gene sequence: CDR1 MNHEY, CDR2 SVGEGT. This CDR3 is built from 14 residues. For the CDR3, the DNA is TGTGCCAGCAGTTGGGCCGACAGTACCTACGAGCAGTACTTC. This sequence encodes CASSWADSTYEQYF.

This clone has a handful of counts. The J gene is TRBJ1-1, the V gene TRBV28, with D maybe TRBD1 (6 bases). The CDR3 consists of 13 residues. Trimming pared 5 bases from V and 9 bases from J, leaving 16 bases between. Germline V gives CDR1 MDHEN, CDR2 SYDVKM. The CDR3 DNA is TGTGCCAGCAGTCCTGTTCGGCAGGGGCAAGCTTTCTTT. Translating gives CASSPVRQGQAFF.

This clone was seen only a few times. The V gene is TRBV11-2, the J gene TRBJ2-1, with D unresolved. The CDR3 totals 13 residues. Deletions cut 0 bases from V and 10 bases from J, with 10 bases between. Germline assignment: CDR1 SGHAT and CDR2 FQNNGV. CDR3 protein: CASSLDFLREQFF. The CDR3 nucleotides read TGTGCCAGCAGCTTAGATTTTCTGAGGGAGCAGTTCTTC.

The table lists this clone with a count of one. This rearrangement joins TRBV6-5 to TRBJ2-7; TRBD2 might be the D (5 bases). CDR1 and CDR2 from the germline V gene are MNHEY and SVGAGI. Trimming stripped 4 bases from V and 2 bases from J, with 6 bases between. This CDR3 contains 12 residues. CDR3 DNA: TGTGCCAGCAGTTCCGGGACCTACGAGCAGTACTTC. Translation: CASSSGTYEQYF.

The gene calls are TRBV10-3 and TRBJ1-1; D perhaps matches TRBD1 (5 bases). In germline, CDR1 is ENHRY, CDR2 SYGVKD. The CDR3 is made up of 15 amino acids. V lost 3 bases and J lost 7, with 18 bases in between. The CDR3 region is CAISDLRGRGGEAFF. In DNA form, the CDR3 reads TGTGCCATCAGTGACTTACGAGGGAGGGGCGGTGAAGCTTTCTTT.

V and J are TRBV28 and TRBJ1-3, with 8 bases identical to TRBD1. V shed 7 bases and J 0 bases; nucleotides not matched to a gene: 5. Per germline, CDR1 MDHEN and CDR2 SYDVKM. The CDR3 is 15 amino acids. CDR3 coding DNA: TGTGCCAGCAAAGCAGGGGGCTCCTCTGGAAACACCATATATTTT. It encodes CASKAGGSSGNTIYF.

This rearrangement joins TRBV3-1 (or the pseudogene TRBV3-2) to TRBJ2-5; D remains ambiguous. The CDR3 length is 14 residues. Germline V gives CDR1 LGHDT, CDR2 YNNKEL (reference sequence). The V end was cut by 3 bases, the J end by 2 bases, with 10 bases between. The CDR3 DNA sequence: TGTGCCAGCAGCCAGTTGACAAGTCAAGAGACCCAGTACTTC. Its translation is CASSQLTSQETQYF.

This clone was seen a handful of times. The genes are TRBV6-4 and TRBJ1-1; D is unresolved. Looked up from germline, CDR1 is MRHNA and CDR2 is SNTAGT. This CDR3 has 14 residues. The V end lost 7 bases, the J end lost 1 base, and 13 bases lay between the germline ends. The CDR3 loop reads CASTASPGNTEAFF. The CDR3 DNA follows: TGTGCCAGCACGGCTTCGCCGGGGAACACTGAAGCTTTCTTT.

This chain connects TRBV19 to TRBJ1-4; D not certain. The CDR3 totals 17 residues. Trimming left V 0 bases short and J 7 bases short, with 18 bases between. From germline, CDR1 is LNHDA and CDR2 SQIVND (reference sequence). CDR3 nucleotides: TGTGCCAGTAGTATAGATCTACCTCGCCGGTATTCTGAAAAACTGTTTTTT. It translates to CASSIDLPRRYSEKLFF.

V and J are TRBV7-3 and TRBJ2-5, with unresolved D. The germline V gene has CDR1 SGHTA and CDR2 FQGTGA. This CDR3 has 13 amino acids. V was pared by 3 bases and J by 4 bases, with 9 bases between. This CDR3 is CASSFLVSETQYF. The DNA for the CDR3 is TGTGCCAGCAGCTTTCTAGTATCAGAGACCCAGTACTTC.

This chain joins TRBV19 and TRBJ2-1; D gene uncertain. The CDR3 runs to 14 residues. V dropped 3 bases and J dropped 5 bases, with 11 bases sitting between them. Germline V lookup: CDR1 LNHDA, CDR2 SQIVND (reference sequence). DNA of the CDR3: TGTGCCAGTAGTATGAGGCGTTTTGACAATGAGCAGTTCTTC. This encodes CASSMRRFDNEQFF.

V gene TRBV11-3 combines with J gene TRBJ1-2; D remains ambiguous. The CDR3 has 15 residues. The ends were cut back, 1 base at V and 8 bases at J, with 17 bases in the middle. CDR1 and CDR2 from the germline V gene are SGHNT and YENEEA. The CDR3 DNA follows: TGTGCCAGCAGCTTAGGCCCTCGCGGGTATGGGGGCTACACCTTC. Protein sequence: CASSLGPRGYGGYTF.

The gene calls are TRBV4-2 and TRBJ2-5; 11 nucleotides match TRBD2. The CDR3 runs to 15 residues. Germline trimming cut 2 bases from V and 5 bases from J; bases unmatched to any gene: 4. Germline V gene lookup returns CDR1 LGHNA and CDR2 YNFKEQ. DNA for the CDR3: TGTGCCAGCAGCCAAAGACTAGCGGGGAGGGAGACCCAGTACTTC. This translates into CASSQRLAGRETQYF.

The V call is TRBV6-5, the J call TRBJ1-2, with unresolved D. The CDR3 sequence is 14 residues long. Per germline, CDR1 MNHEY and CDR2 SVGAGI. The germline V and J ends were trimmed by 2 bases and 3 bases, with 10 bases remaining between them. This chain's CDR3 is CASSYAGDDYGYTF. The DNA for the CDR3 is TGTGCCAGCAGTTACGCCGGGGATGACTATGGCTACACCTTC.

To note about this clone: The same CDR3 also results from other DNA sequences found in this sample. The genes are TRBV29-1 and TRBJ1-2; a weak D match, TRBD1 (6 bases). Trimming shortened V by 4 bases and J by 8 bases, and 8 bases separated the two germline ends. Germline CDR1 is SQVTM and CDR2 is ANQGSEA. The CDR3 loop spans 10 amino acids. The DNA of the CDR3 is TGCAGCGTTGTGACAGGAGGCTACACCTTC. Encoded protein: CSVVTGGYTF.

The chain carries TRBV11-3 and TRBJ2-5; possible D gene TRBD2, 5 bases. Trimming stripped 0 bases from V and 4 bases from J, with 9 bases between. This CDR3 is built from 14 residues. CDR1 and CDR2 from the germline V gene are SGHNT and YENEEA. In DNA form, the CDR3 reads TGTGCCAGCAGCTTAGAGGCAGCGGCAGAGACCCAGTACTTC. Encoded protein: CASSLEAAAETQYF.

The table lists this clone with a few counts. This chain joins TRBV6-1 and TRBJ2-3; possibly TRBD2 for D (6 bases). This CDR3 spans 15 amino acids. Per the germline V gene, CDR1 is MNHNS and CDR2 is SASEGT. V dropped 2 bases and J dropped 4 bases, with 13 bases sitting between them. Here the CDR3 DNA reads TGTGCCAGCAGTGAACTTCGCGGGGTCTCAGATACGCAGTATTTT. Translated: CASSELRGVSDTQYF.

The CDR3 sequence is CAISEGLAGERTDTQYF. DNA for the CDR3: TGTGCCATCAGTGAAGGACTAGCGGGAGAGAGAACAGATACGCAGTATTTT. The chain recombines TRBV10-3 with TRBJ2-3, with 13 bases that match TRBD2. V lost 3 bases, J lost 3 bases, and 6 bases stayed unmatched. CDR1 and CDR2 from the germline V gene are ENHRY and SYGVKD. This CDR3 comprises 17 residues.

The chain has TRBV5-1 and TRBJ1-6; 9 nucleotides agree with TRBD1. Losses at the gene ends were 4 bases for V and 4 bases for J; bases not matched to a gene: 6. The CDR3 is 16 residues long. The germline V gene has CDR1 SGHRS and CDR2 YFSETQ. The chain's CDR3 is CASSRDREIYNSPLHF. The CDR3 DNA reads TGCGCCAGCAGCCGGGACAGGGAAATTTATAATTCACCCCTCCACTTT.

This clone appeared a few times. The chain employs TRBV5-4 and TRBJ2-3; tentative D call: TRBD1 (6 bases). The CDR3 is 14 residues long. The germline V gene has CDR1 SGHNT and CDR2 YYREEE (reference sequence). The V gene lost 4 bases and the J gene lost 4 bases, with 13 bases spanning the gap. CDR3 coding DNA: TGTGCCAGCAGCAAAGGGGGTTATGCAGATACGCAGTATTTT. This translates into CASSKGGYADTQYF.